Shown below are 3 T cell receptor beta chains from a single sample sequenced in a study of T cell responses to AZD1222 COVID-19 vaccine. The table came from immunoSEQ multiplex PCR; TCRdb's copy has only in-frame clones and leaves some out. The sample contains 150,000 to 200,000 clones, roughly 87% of which appear only once. The source was peripheral blood, collected 28 days after the second AZD1222 dose. Source of these receptors: an adult who received the AZD1222 COVID-19 vaccine.

This chain uses TRBV6-2 or TRBV6-3 with TRBJ2-3; D gene uncertain. This CDR3 region has 11 residues. The germline gives CDR1 MNHEY, CDR2 SVGEGT. Trimming took 2 bases from V and 6 from J, leaving 3 bases between them. DNA for the CDR3: TGTGCCAGCAGTTACATTGATACGCAGTATTTT. This gives the protein CASSYIDTQYF.

The chain couples TRBV7-2 to TRBJ2-7; D tentatively reads TRBD1 or TRBD2 (5 bases each). The CDR3 is made up of 14 amino acids. Trimming pared 1 base from V and 5 bases from J, leaving 12 bases between. CDR1 is SGHTA, CDR2 FQGNSA, per germline. Written as DNA, the CDR3 is TGTGCCAGCAGCTTAGATCCGGTGGGGGACGAGCAGTACTTC. It encodes CASSLDPVGDEQYF. The full variable domain, in which reference TRBV7-2 and TRBJ2-7 provide the parts outside the CDR3, is GAGVSQSPSNKVTEKGKDVELRCDPISGHTALYWYRQSLGQGLEFLIYFQGNSAPDKSGLPSDRFSAERTGGSVSTLTIQRTQQEDSAVYLCASSLDPVGDEQYFGPGTRLTVT.

The chain combines TRBV18 with TRBJ1-5; D not resolved. Germline V gene data show CDR1 as KGHSH and CDR2 as LQKENI. This CDR3 comprises 15 residues. V was trimmed by 2 bases and J by 0 bases, leaving 8 bases between them. The CDR3 DNA sequence: TGTGCCAGCTCACCATATGGGTATAGCAATCAGCCCCAGCATTTT. It encodes CASSPYGYSNQPQHF.